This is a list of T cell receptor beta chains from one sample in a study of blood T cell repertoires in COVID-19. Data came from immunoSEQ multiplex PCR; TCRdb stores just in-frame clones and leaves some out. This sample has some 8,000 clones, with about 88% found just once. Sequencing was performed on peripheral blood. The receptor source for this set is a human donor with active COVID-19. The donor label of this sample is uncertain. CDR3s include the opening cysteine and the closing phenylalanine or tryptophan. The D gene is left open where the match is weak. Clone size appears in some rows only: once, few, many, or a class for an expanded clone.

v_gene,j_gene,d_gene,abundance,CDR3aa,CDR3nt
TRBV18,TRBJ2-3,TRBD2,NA,CASSPLWTSGSIRDTQYF,TGTGCCAGCTCACCACTTTGGACTAGCGGGAGTATTCGGGATACGCAGTATTTT
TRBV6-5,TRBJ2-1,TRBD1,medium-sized,CASIKDREYNEQFF,TGTGCCAGCATTAAGGACAGGGAGTACAATGAGCAGTTCTTC
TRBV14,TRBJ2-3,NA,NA,CASSQGGSGYTDTQYF,TGTGCCAGCAGCCAAGGAGGTAGCGGATACACAGATACGCAGTATTTT
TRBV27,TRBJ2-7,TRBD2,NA,CASSRGGAYYEQYF,TGTGCCAGCAGTCGGGGGGGGGCCTACTACGAGCAGTACTTC
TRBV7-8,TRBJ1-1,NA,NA,CASSLVVWGRVWHTEAFF,TGTGCCAGCAGCTTAGTAGTTTGGGGCCGGGTTTGGCACACTGAAGCTTTCTTT
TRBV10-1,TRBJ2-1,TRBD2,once,CASSGLLAEGYNEQFF,TGCGCCAGCAGTGGCCTCCTAGCGGAGGGTTACAATGAGCAGTTCTTC
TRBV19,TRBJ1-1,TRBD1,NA,CASRTGGLEAFF,TGTGCCAGCCGGACAGGGGGCCTTGAAGCTTTCTTT
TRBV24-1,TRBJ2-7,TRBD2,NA,CATSESGTSGRLYEQYF,TGTGCCACCAGTGAATCCGGGACTAGCGGGAGACTCTACGAGCAGTACTTC
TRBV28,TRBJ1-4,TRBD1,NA,CASIRQGGNEKLFF,TGTGCCAGCATCCGACAGGGGGGAAATGAAAAACTGTTTTTT
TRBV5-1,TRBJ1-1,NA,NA,CASSLEGRRDTEAFF,TGCGCCAGCAGCTTGGAGGGGCGCAGGGACACTGAAGCTTTCTTT
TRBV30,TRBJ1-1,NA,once,CAWSVGTEAFF,TGTGCCTGGAGCGTCGGTACTGAAGCTTTCTTT
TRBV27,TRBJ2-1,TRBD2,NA,CASTGLAGTNEQFF,TGTGCCAGCACTGGGCTAGCGGGAACCAATGAGCAGTTCTTC
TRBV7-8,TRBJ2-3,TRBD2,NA,CASSSKLARSTDTQYF,TGTGCCAGCAGCTCTAAACTAGCGCGAAGCACAGATACGCAGTATTTT
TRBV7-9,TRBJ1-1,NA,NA,CASSLVDGLGAFF,TGTGCCAGCAGCTTAGTAGATGGGCTCGGAGCTTTCTTT
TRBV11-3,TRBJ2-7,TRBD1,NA,CASSTSTGTGGDEQYF,TGTGCCAGCAGCACCTCGACCGGGACAGGGGGCGACGAGCAGTACTTC
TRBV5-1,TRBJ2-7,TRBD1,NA,CASSSTGGQLSEQYF,TGCGCCAGCAGCTCGACAGGGGGCCAGCTGTCCGAGCAGTACTTC
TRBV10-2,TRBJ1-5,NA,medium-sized,CASSESGLNQPQHF,TGCGCCAGCAGTGAGTCGGGACTCAATCAGCCCCAGCATTTT
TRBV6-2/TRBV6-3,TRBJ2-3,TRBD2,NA,CASSSTSGSFLRDTQYF,TGTGCCAGCAGTTCAACTAGCGGGAGTTTTCTTAGAGATACGCAGTATTTT
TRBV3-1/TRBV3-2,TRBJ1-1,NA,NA,CASSQGQEVTEAFF,TGTGCCAGCAGCCAAGGACAGGAGGTCACTGAAGCTTTCTTT
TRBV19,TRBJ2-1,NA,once,CAGRDWCYNEQFF,TGTGCCGGCCGGGACTGGTGCTACAATGAGCAGTTCTTC
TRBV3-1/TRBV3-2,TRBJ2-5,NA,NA,CASSQAGAEEETQYF,TGTGCCAGCAGCCAGGCAGGGGCGGAGGAAGAGACCCAGTACTTC
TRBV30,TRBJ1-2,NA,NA,CAWSFRSLGGNYGYTF,TGTGCCTGGAGCTTCCGTTCGTTGGGGGGTAACTATGGCTACACCTTC
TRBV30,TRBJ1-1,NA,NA,CASTRPTGVVFTEAFF,TGTGCCTCTACCAGGCCAACGGGGGTGGTGTTCACTGAAGCTTTCTTT